The sequence of this T cell receptor beta chain was determined in a study of T cells after yellow fever vaccination. On the study more broadly: EM, EMRA, CM and Tscm memory subsets were separated by sorting (using CD3, CD45RA, CCR7 and CD95). General study points: Though weaker, the secondary response peaked faster, on day 5 versus 15. The booster saw the reappearance of most primary-vaccination clones (roughly 96% CD4, roughly 87% CD8). From the bulk population, abundant clonotypes could contaminate and appear within FACS-sorted repertoires.

The germline V and J ends were trimmed by 5 bases and 8 bases, with 15 bases remaining between them. Germline V gene lookup returns CDR1 DFQATT and CDR2 SNEGSKA (reference sequence). The CDR3 extends over 12 amino acids. Using its own MiXCR run on the 5' RACE reads, TCRdb lists one record per CDR3 protein. Of 45,000 to 75,000 distinct CDR3 sequences listed, 5.5% to 6% are singletons. This clonotype appeared many times. The sample here was PBMCs, either bulk or a sorted T-cell subset (CD4+, CD8+, memory, or dextramer-sorted; not recorded which), taken on the day of the yellow fever booster vaccination. The rearrangement links TRBV20-1 to TRBJ1-2; D is undetermined. The clonotype was recovered from a man aged 18 to 30 who received the YFV17D yellow fever vaccine. In nucleotides, the CDR3 is TGCAGTGCTCCGGACGGAGGTAGAGGCTACACCTTC. This sequence encodes CSAPDGGRGYTF.